A single sample is the source of the 4 T cell receptor beta chains below, sequenced in a study of T cells in Graves' hyperthyroidism and ophthalmopathy. RNA transcripts yielded amplified TCR beta CDR3 regions. A set of HTBI primers served as the primers for a first-round RT-PCR of the TCR CDR3. TCRdb re-called the multiplex PCR reads with MiXCR, one entry per CDR3 protein. This sample has hundreds of thousands of distinct CDR3 sequences, with about a sixth found just once. The material sequenced was blood. The receptors were sampled from a woman aged 18-29 years with Graves' hyperthyroidism.

J is TRBJ2-5 and V is TRBV11-2; 8 bases are a match to TRBD1. Trimming cost V 1 base and J 5 bases; bases outside gene matches: 3. CDR1 and CDR2 (germline): SGHAT, FQNNGV. The CDR3 has 14 residues. The CDR3 loop reads CASSLGTGTETQYF. The CDR3 nucleotides read TGTGCCAGCAGCTTAGGGACAGGGACCGAGACCCAGTACTTC.

The sample holds many counts of this clonotype. The rearrangement joins TRBV12-3 or TRBV12-4 to TRBJ1-4; no clear D gene. CDR3 length: 14 amino acids. Trimming pared 0 bases from V and 5 bases from J, leaving 7 bases between. In DNA, the CDR3 is TGTGCCAGCAGTTTAGCGCGGCAGAATGAAAAACTGTTTTTT. Translated, it gives CASSLARQNEKLFF.

This clonotype was observed a few times. This rearrangement joins TRBV19 to TRBJ2-7; D could derive from TRBD1 or TRBD2 (5 bases each). V shed 3 bases and J shed 0 bases, with 9 bases lying between them. The CDR3 is 14 residues long. The germline CDR1 and CDR2 sequences are LNHDA and SQIVND (reference sequence). The CDR3 DNA follows: TGTGCCAGTAGTATCGGGGACGGCTCCTACGAGCAGTACTTC. Encoded protein: CASSIGDGSYEQYF.

V and J are TRBV4-2 and TRBJ2-3; D is possibly TRBD2 (5 bases). The CDR3 runs to 14 residues. Germline assignment: CDR1 LGHNA and CDR2 YNFKEQ. Trimming pared 0 bases from V and 5 bases from J, leaving 9 bases between. This CDR3 reads CASSQDTGVDTQYF. The CDR3 DNA reads as TGTGCCAGCAGCCAAGATACCGGGGTAGATACGCAGTATTTT.